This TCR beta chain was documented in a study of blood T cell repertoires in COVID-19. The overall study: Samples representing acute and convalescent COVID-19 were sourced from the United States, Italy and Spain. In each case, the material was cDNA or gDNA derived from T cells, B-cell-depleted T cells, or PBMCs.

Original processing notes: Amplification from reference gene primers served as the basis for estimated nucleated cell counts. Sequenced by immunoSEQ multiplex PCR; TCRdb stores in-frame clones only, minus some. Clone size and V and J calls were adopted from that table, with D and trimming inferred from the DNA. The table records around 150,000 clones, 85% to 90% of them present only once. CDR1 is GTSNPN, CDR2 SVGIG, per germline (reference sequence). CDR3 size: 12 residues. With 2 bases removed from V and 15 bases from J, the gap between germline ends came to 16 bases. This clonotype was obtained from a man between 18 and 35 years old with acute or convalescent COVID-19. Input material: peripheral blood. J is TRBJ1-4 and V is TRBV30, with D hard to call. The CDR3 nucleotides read TGTGCCTGGAGTCGCGGGAGTCGAGTGATGTTTTTT. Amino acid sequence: CAWSRGSRVMFF.